This record looks at one TCR beta chain sequence and its context. Its antigen is not identified. The source of the sample is a study of blood T cells in healthy people across ages. Findings of the study overall: Conclusively comparing naive with antigen-experienced cells was impossible with unsorted PBMCs.

The CDR3 is 15 amino acids. Trimming shortened V by 5 bases and J by 3 bases, and 14 bases separated the two germline ends. From germline, CDR1 is SGHTA and CDR2 FQGNSA. Using a J-beta primer mix together with a sample-barcoded 5' primer, a second PCR was run for roughly 7 to 11 cycles. TCRdb processed the 5' RACE reads anew with MiXCR; each CDR3 protein has one entry. The sample consists of hundreds of thousands of distinct CDR3 sequences, roughly 30% of them appearing once. Input material: blood. The receptor comes from a woman aged 80 or older in good health. This chain links TRBV7-2 with TRBJ1-3; D is undetermined. The CDR3: CASSRGAASGNTIYF. CDR3 DNA sequence: TGTGCCAGCAGCCGAGGCGCGGCCAGTGGAAACACCATATATTTT.